The present entry profiles one T cell receptor (beta chain) with its context. Original data processing: The authors estimated nucleated cell counts from reference gene primer amplification. Repertoires were generated with immunoSEQ multiplex PCR, while TCRdb's copy carries only in-frame clones and drops some. D and trimming come from the DNA, and the V and J calls and clone size come from that table. The table shows about 100,000 clones, with approximately 91% occurring only once. This CDR3 has 14 amino acids. Trimming removed 3 bases from V and 9 bases from J, with 15 bases in between. Germline V gives CDR1 LGHDT, CDR2 YNNKEL (reference sequence). The source of the sample is a study of blood T cell repertoires in COVID-19. Study in general: The study drew acute and convalescent COVID-19 samples from the United States, Italy and Spain. T cells, B-cell-depleted T cells, or PBMCs provided the cDNA or gDNA that served as material.

The sequence was obtained from a woman aged 80 or over with acute or convalescent COVID-19. The chain has TRBV3-1 (or the pseudogene TRBV3-2) and TRBJ2-4; D not certain. Sequences were obtained from peripheral blood. The CDR3 protein is CASSQIRLQGIQYF. Here the CDR3 DNA reads TGTGCCAGCAGCCAGATTCGACTCCAAGGCATTCAGTACTTC.